The 19 T cell receptor beta chains reported below all come from one sample, sequenced in a study of cytomegalovirus exposure and HLA in healthy donors. The PCR ran on 60 Vbeta and 13 Jbeta primers. Method: immunoSEQ multiplex PCR; TCRdb's copy keeps in-frame clones and lacks some. In the table there are some 160,000 clones, roughly four fifths of which are singletons. The sequenced sample was PBMCs. These receptors all come from a male donor in good health and CMV-seronegative.

The chain uses TRBV5-1 and TRBJ1-1, with TRBD1 matching 9 bases. The CDR3 is 14 residues long. Looked up from germline, CDR1 is SGHRS and CDR2 is YFSETQ. Losses at the gene ends were 6 bases for V and 6 bases for J; bases not matched to a gene: 9. The CDR3 loop is CASTRNRGQAEAFF. Here the CDR3 DNA reads TGCGCCAGCACCCGAAACAGGGGGCAGGCTGAAGCTTTCTTT.

This chain connects TRBV9 to TRBJ2-1, with 7 bases fitting TRBD2. The germline V gene encodes CDR1 SGDLS and CDR2 YYNGEE. This CDR3 is 16 amino acids long. The V and J ends lost 0 bases and 6 bases, in that order; junction bases with no gene match: 9. CDR3 sequence: CASSVDLGGGGNEQFF. The CDR3 nucleotides are TGTGCCAGCAGCGTAGATTTGGGGGGGGGTGGCAATGAGCAGTTCTTC. Variable domain in full (rest from reference TRBV9 and TRBJ2-1): DSGVTQTPKHLITATGQRVTLRCSPRSGDLSVYWYQQSLDQGLQFLIQYYNGEERAKGNILERFSAQQFPDLHSELNLSSLELGDSALYFCASSVDLGGGGNEQFFGPGTRLTVL.

The V gene is TRBV27, the J gene TRBJ2-5; 9 nucleotides align to TRBD1. The CDR3 consists of 16 residues. The ends lost 5 bases at V and 0 bases at J; junction bases unmatched: 7. The germline V gene has CDR1 MNHEY and CDR2 SMNVEV (reference sequence). The CDR3 bases are TGTGCCAGCAGTCCAGTGACAGGGGGATACCAAGAGACCCAGTACTTC. It is translated as CASSPVTGGYQETQYF.

The chain has TRBV27 and TRBJ2-1; 13 positions match TRBD2. The CDR3 consists of 14 residues. Trimming removed 7 bases from V and 7 bases from J; junction bases left unmatched: 4. Germline CDR1 and CDR2: MNHEY and SMNVEV (reference sequence). Here the CDR3 reads CASTGLAGVNEQFF. The CDR3 DNA reads TGTGCCAGCACCGGACTAGCGGGAGTTAATGAGCAGTTCTTC.

This clone came up once. This chain joins TRBV11-3 and TRBJ2-3; TRBD2 matches 10 bases. Germline trimming cut 1 base from V and 2 bases from J; bases unmatched to any gene: 9. This CDR3 has 18 amino acids. Germline V CDR1 and CDR2: SGHNT, YENEEA. DNA for the CDR3: TGTGCCAGCAGCTTAGTTACGGGCCTAGCGGGAGCCACAGATACGCAGTATTTT. As protein: CASSLVTGLAGATDTQYF.

The chain uses TRBV30 and TRBJ2-7; 13 nucleotides agree with TRBD2. This CDR3 spans 18 amino acids. After removal of 5 bases from V and 3 bases from J, the junction contained 16 bases not matched to a gene. CDR1 is GTSNPN and CDR2 is SVGIG in the germline V gene (reference sequence). CDR3 amino acids: CAWGTWTSGSGSFYEQYF. In DNA form, the CDR3 reads TGTGCCTGGGGGACGTGGACTAGCGGGAGTGGGTCCTTCTACGAGCAGTACTTC.

The chain recombines TRBV18 with TRBJ1-1, with TRBD1 matching 7 bases. CDR1 and CDR2 (germline): KGHSH, LQKENI. Losses at the gene ends were 3 bases for V and 0 bases for J; bases not matched to a gene: 4. The CDR3 is 15 amino acids. In nucleotides, the CDR3 is TGTGCCAGCTCACCCCGGACAGGACTGAACACTGAAGCTTTCTTT. It encodes CASSPRTGLNTEAFF. Supplemented by reference TRBV18 and TRBJ1-1, the full variable domain reads NAGVMQNPRHLVRRRGQEARLRCSPMKGHSHVYWYRQLPEEGLKFMVYLQKENIIDESGMPKERFSAEFPKEGPSILRIQQVVRGDSAAYFCASSPRTGLNTEAFFGQGTRLTVV.

V usage is TRBV19 and J usage is TRBJ1-5; maybe TRBD1 (6 bases). The CDR3 covers 14 residues. The germline V and J ends were trimmed by 3 bases and 7 bases, with 13 bases remaining between them. Germline assignment: CDR1 LNHDA and CDR2 SQIVND (reference sequence). CDR3 nucleotides: TGTGCCAGTAGTATGCTGCAACAGGGACAGCCCCAGCATTTT. Translated, it gives CASSMLQQGQPQHF. The variable domain in full, completed from reference TRBV19 and TRBJ1-5, reads DGGITQSPKYLFRKEGQNVTLSCEQNLNHDAMYWYRQDPGQGLRLIYYSQIVNDFQKGDIAEGYSVSREKKESFPLTVTSAQKNPTAFYLCASSMLQQGQPQHFGDGTRLSIL.

The chain couples TRBV5-6 to TRBJ2-7, with 11 bases fitting TRBD1. V shed 4 bases, J shed 2 bases, and the junction held 11 bases outside the gene matches. Germline V lookup: CDR1 SGHDT, CDR2 YYEEEE. This CDR3 has 17 amino acids. As DNA, the CDR3 is TGTGCCAGCAGCGGAACCGTGGGACAGGGGGAACCCTACGAGCAGTACTTC. Residues: CASSGTVGQGEPYEQYF.

The V call is TRBV28, the J call TRBJ1-2; TRBD1 is a possible D gene (6 bases). Germline CDR1 is MDHEN and CDR2 is SYDVKM. The CDR3 totals 15 residues. Trimming removed 7 bases at V and 0 bases at J, with 15 bases between. Written as DNA, the CDR3 is TGTGCCAGCACTACCCCCAGGGGAGCTAACTATGGCTACACCTTC. It is translated as CASTTPRGANYGYTF.

The rearrangement joins TRBV19 to TRBJ1-1; 9 bases align to TRBD1. Germline CDR1 and CDR2: LNHDA and SQIVND (reference sequence). Trimming cost V 4 bases and J 0 bases; bases outside gene matches: 15. The CDR3 covers 19 residues. The CDR3 is CASSKITGTGWEMNTEAFF. The CDR3 nucleotides read TGTGCCAGTAGTAAAATAACCGGGACAGGGTGGGAGATGAACACTGAAGCTTTCTTT.

This clone was detected a few times. The chain has TRBV2 and TRBJ1-1; tentatively, D is TRBD1 (5 bases). Germline V lookup: CDR1 SNHLY, CDR2 FYNNEI. CDR3 length: 13 amino acids. Between the trimmed V and J ends, which lost 5 bases and 1 base, there was a span of 8 bases. The CDR3: CASSKTENTEAFF. The CDR3 nucleotides read TGTGCCAGCAGTAAGACAGAGAACACTGAAGCTTTCTTT. The variable domain in full, completed from reference TRBV2 and TRBJ1-1, reads EPEVTQTPSHQVTQMGQEVILRCVPISNHLYFYWYRQILGQKVEFLVSFYNNEISEKSEIFDDQFSVERPDGSNFTLKIRSTKLEDSAMYFCASSKTENTEAFFGQGTRLTVV.

This rearrangement joins TRBV5-1 to TRBJ1-2; 9 nucleotides line up with TRBD1. J gave up 4 bases and V 3 bases, and 10 bases lay outside the gene matches. Per germline, CDR1 SGHRS and CDR2 YFSETQ. The CDR3 is made up of 16 amino acids. The CDR3 DNA follows: TGCGCCAGCAGCTCCAACCTGGGACAGGGAAGCTATGGCTACACCTTC. Translated: CASSSNLGQGSYGYTF.

V usage is TRBV5-6 and J usage is TRBJ2-1, with 14 bases identical to TRBD2. CDR1 is SGHDT and CDR2 is YYEEEE in the germline V gene. The J segment lost 2 bases and the V segment lost 0 bases, leaving 4 bases of the junction unmatched. CDR3 size: 18 residues. CDR3 residues: CASSLAGTSGGPYNEQFF. DNA of the CDR3: TGTGCCAGCAGCTTGGCGGGGACTAGCGGGGGACCCTACAATGAGCAGTTCTTC.

CDR3 protein: CASSQEVAYQPQHF. The CDR3 DNA is TGCGCCAGCAGCCAAGAGGTAGCCTATCAGCCCCAGCATTTT. The V call is TRBV4-3, the J call TRBJ1-5; no clear D. The CDR3 is 14 amino acids. Trimming cost V 0 bases and J 5 bases, with 8 bases left between them. Germline values: CDR1 LGHNA, CDR2 YSLEER.

The chain joins TRBV29-1 to TRBJ1-4, with D hard to call. V shed 4 bases and J shed 1 base, with 7 bases lying between them. The CDR3 extends over 13 amino acids. In germline, CDR1 is SQVTM, CDR2 ANQGSEA. The CDR3 region is CSVAVGTNEKLFF. CDR3 sequence (DNA): TGCAGCGTTGCGGTCGGAACTAATGAAAAACTGTTTTTT. The full variable domain, rest sourced from reference TRBV29-1 and TRBJ1-4, is SAVISQKPSRDICQRGTSLTIQCQVDSQVTMMFWYRQQPGQSLTLIATANQGSEATYESGFVIDKFPISRPNLTFSTLTVSNMSPEDSSIYLCSVAVGTNEKLFFGSGTQLSVL.

This clone turned up a few times. This rearrangement joins TRBV15 to TRBJ2-7, with D maybe TRBD2 (6 bases). The CDR3 totals 15 residues. The V end was cut by 3 bases, the J end by 3 bases, with 15 bases between. Germline CDR1 and CDR2: LNHNV and YYDKDF (reference sequence). The CDR3 reads CATSSDMWEDYEQYF. CDR3 DNA: TGTGCCACCAGCAGCGATATGTGGGAGGACTACGAGCAGTACTTC.

This chain connects TRBV12-5 to TRBJ2-1, with 8 bases that match TRBD2. The CDR3 has 19 amino acids. J gave up 0 bases and V 2 bases, and 12 bases lay outside the gene matches. Germline V CDR1 and CDR2: LGHNT, FRNRAP. The CDR3 loop is CASGLYPLETSGSYNEQFF. The CDR3 nucleotides read TGTGCTAGTGGTTTGTATCCTCTCGAAACTAGCGGCTCCTACAATGAGCAGTTCTTC.

CDR3 region: CASSYSASGVETQYF. The CDR3 DNA reads TGTGCCAGCAGTTACTCCGCTAGCGGGGTAGAGACCCAGTACTTC. The J gene is TRBJ2-5, the V gene TRBV6-5; TRBD2 agrees at 9 bases. The CDR3 consists of 15 residues. With V trimmed by 0 bases and J by 4 bases, 3 bases remained unmatched. Germline V lookup: CDR1 MNHEY, CDR2 SVGAGI.